These T cell receptor beta chains were read from a single sample in a study of somatic mutations in cytotoxic T cells in rheumatoid arthritis. Using immunoSEQ multiplex PCR, the repertoire was profiled, and TCRdb retains in-frame clones only, with some absent. The profile shows a few thousand clones, about four fifths of them singletons. The sequenced material came from CD8+ T cells sorted from blood. The receptors were sampled from a woman aged 50 to 65 with rheumatoid arthritis. CDR3s include the opening cysteine and the closing phenylalanine or tryptophan. Each record gives: J gene, CDR3 length, clone size, D gene, V gene, CDR3 DNA, CDR3 protein. The D gene is left open where the match is weak. Size is omitted from some rows. Given values are once, few, many or a class for expanded clones.

J: TRBJ2-7; length: 15; size: .; D: TRBD2; V: TRBV28; DNA: TGTGCCAGCAGTAGACTAGCGGTAATTACCTACGAGCAGTACTTC; CDR3: CASSRLAVITYEQYF
J: TRBJ1-4; length: 14; size: .; D: TRBD1; V: TRBV6-1; DNA: TGTGCCAGCAGCTCGGGACAGGGGTTAGAAAAACTGTTTTTT; CDR3: CASSSGQGLEKLFF
J: TRBJ2-1; length: 15; size: .; D: TRBD2; V: TRBV19; DNA: TGTGCCAGTAGTATCACTAGCGGGAGATCCAATGAGCAGTTCTTC; CDR3: CASSITSGRSNEQFF
J: TRBJ2-7; length: 13; size: .; D: .; V: TRBV2; DNA: TGTGCCAGCAGTTTCGGACAGAACTACGAGCAGTACTTC; CDR3: CASSFGQNYEQYF
J: TRBJ1-1; length: 17; size: .; D: TRBD1; V: TRBV14; DNA: TGTGCCAGCAGCCAAGGGGACAGGGGAAGTTGGGACACTGAAGCTTTCTTT; CDR3: CASSQGDRGSWDTEAFF
J: TRBJ1-1; length: 17; size: .; D: TRBD1; V: TRBV10-1; DNA: TGCGCCAGCAGTGAACGGGGGGACAGGCTCAGGGACACTGAAGCTTTCTTT; CDR3: CASSERGDRLRDTEAFF
J: TRBJ2-7; length: 14; size: .; D: TRBD1; V: TRBV19; DNA: TGTGCCAGTAGTTCCGGGACAGGGGGCTACGAGCAGTACTTC; CDR3: CASSSGTGGYEQYF
J: TRBJ2-1; length: 17; size: once; D: TRBD1; V: TRBV5-1; DNA: TGCGCCAGCAGCTTGGCCCCCGGGACAGGGGCCCACAATGAGCAGTTCTTC; CDR3: CASSLAPGTGAHNEQFF
J: TRBJ2-7; length: 15; size: .; D: TRBD2; V: TRBV7-9; DNA: TGTGCCAGCAGAGAAGGGAGCGGGAGGACTTACGAGCAGTACTTC; CDR3: CASREGSGRTYEQYF
J: TRBJ1-2; length: 14; size: .; D: .; V: TRBV5-6; DNA: TGTGCCAGCAGCGCGGGGGGCGACGCCTATGGCTACACCTTC; CDR3: CASSAGGDAYGYTF
J: TRBJ1-5; length: 18; size: .; D: TRBD1; V: TRBV5-1; DNA: TGCGCCAGCAGCGCACCCGGGACAGGGGAACGTATAAGACAGCCCCAGCATTTT; CDR3: CASSAPGTGERIRQPQHF
J: TRBJ2-4; length: 19; size: .; D: TRBD1; V: TRBV19; DNA: TGTGCCAGTAGTTACGGGACAGGGGAGCTCTCCCTTGCCAAAAACATTCAGTACTTC; CDR3: CASSYGTGELSLAKNIQYF
J: TRBJ2-7; length: 17; size: .; D: TRBD2; V: TRBV7-8; DNA: TGTGCCAGCAGCTCCGGGACTAGCGGGAGTTGGTCCTACGAGCAGTACTTC; CDR3: CASSSGTSGSWSYEQYF
J: TRBJ2-6; length: 15; size: .; D: .; V: TRBV2; DNA: TGTGCCAGCATCTACAGTAACTCTGGGGCCAACGTCCTGACTTTC; CDR3: CASIYSNSGANVLTF
J: TRBJ2-1; length: 12; size: .; D: .; V: TRBV19; DNA: TGTGCCAGTAGTATCTACCCCCATGAGCAGTTCTTC; CDR3: CASSIYPHEQFF
J: TRBJ2-7; length: 14; size: .; D: TRBD2; V: TRBV6-5; DNA: TGTGCCAGCTCGGAGGGACTAGGGGCCTACGAGCAGTACTTC; CDR3: CASSEGLGAYEQYF
J: TRBJ2-5; length: 15; size: .; D: TRBD1; V: TRBV9; DNA: TGTGCCAGCAGCCCGGGGACAGGGAGGGGAGAGACCCAGTACTTC; CDR3: CASSPGTGRGETQYF
J: TRBJ1-2; length: 15; size: once; D: .; V: TRBV2; DNA: TGTGCCAGCAGTGAAACTGCGGACAATAAATATGGCTACACCTTC; CDR3: CASSETADNKYGYTF
J: TRBJ2-5; length: 19; size: .; D: TRBD2; V: TRBV7-9; DNA: TGTGCCAGCAGGCCTAGGAGGGCTAGCGGGAGGGCCGTCGGGGAGACCCAGTACTTC; CDR3: CASRPRRASGRAVGETQYF
J: TRBJ2-5; length: 16; size: .; D: TRBD2; V: TRBV7-6; DNA: TGTGCCAGCAGCTTATCTAGCGCTAGCGGGACCAGGGCCCAGTACTTC; CDR3: CASSLSSASGTRAQYF
J: TRBJ2-7; length: 14; size: .; D: .; V: TRBV6-1; DNA: TGTGCCAGCAGTAGTCAGACAGCTTCCTACGAGCAGTACTTC; CDR3: CASSSQTASYEQYF
J: TRBJ2-3; length: 14; size: once; D: .; V: TRBV19; DNA: TGTGCCAGTAGTATCAACACACCCACAGATACGCAGTATTTT; CDR3: CASSINTPTDTQYF
J: TRBJ2-2; length: 13; size: .; D: TRBD1; V: TRBV28; DNA: TGTGCCAGCAGTCCACAGGGGGCCGGGGAGCTGTTTTTT; CDR3: CASSPQGAGELFF
J: TRBJ1-2; length: 14; size: once; D: .; V: TRBV27; DNA: TGTGCCAGCAGGGGTTTGGGGGGGGCCCATGGCTACACCTTC; CDR3: CASRGLGGAHGYTF
J: TRBJ2-3; length: 16; size: once; D: TRBD2; V: TRBV7-9; DNA: TGTGCCAGCAGCTTGCCCCTAGCGGCTAGCACAGATACGCAGTATTTT; CDR3: CASSLPLAASTDTQYF
J: TRBJ2-1; length: 14; size: .; D: TRBD2; V: TRBV15; DNA: TGTGCCACCAGCAGATGGGGACTAGCCAATGAGCAGTTCTTC; CDR3: CATSRWGLANEQFF
J: TRBJ2-1; length: 17; size: .; D: .; V: TRBV11-3; DNA: TGTGCCAGCAGCTTGTTCCGTGGAGGGAGCTCCTACAATGAGCAGTTCTTC; CDR3: CASSLFRGGSSYNEQFF
J: TRBJ2-3; length: 14; size: few; D: .; V: TRBV5-6; DNA: TGTGCCAGCAGAATAAGCTTTTACACAGATACGCAGTATTTT; CDR3: CASRISFYTDTQYF
J: TRBJ1-5; length: 16; size: .; D: .; V: TRBV28; DNA: TGTGCCAGCAGTTTATATGGCAGGGGAAGCAATCAGCCCCAGCATTTT; CDR3: CASSLYGRGSNQPQHF
J: TRBJ2-5; length: 14; size: .; D: TRBD2; V: TRBV6-5; DNA: TGTGCCAGCAGTTATGGGGGGGAACAAGAGACCCAGTACTTC; CDR3: CASSYGGEQETQYF
J: TRBJ2-7; length: 15; size: .; D: .; V: TRBV11-2; DNA: TGTGCCAGCAGCTTAGAGTGGCAGGGTAAGAACGAGCAGTACTTC; CDR3: CASSLEWQGKNEQYF
J: TRBJ2-7; length: 13; size: .; D: .; V: TRBV27; DNA: TGTGCCAGCAGTTTATCGCGTAGCTACGAGCAGTACTTC; CDR3: CASSLSRSYEQYF
J: TRBJ2-5; length: 22; size: .; D: TRBD2; V: TRBV4-1; DNA: TGCGCCAGCAGCCATCCCGAGGGGAGGGGGATACTAGCGGGGGGGTACCAAGAGACCCAGTACTTC; CDR3: CASSHPEGRGILAGGYQETQYF
J: TRBJ2-3; length: 13; size: .; D: .; V: TRBV5-1; DNA: TGCGCCAGCAGCTTGGAACTCACAGATACGCAGTATTTT; CDR3: CASSLELTDTQYF
J: TRBJ1-1; length: 18; size: .; D: TRBD1; V: TRBV14; DNA: TGTGCCAGCAGCCAAGTAATACTCACAGGGGATCGGAACACTGAAGCTTTCTTT; CDR3: CASSQVILTGDRNTEAFF
J: TRBJ1-1; length: 12; size: .; D: .; V: TRBV15; DNA: TGTGCCACCAGCAGAGGGGGAGTTGAAGCTTTCTTT; CDR3: CATSRGGVEAFF
J: TRBJ2-2; length: 14; size: .; D: .; V: TRBV27; DNA: TGTGCCAGCAGTTTATCCCAGGTCGGCGGGGAGCTGTTTTTT; CDR3: CASSLSQVGGELFF
J: TRBJ2-3; length: 17; size: .; D: TRBD2; V: TRBV28; DNA: TGTGCCAGCAGTTCCCCTAAGGGCGGGGGGATCACAGATACGCAGTATTTT; CDR3: CASSSPKGGGITDTQYF
J: TRBJ2-2; length: 15; size: once; D: .; V: TRBV27; DNA: TGTGCCAGCAGTTTAGCGACTGCAAACACCGGGGAGCTGTTTTTT; CDR3: CASSLATANTGELFF
J: TRBJ2-3; length: 15; size: .; D: .; V: TRBV5-3; DNA: TGTGCCAGAAGCGGGCGCTACCGAGACACAGATACGCAGTATTTT; CDR3: CARSGRYRDTDTQYF
J: TRBJ1-1; length: 14; size: .; D: TRBD1; V: TRBV18; DNA: TGTGCCAGCTCAGGCGACAGGGGCGGGCCTGAAGCTTTCTTT; CDR3: CASSGDRGGPEAFF
J: TRBJ2-7; length: 14; size: .; D: .; V: TRBV19; DNA: TGTGCCAGTAGTAGCAGGGTGGGCACCTACGAGCAGTACTTC; CDR3: CASSSRVGTYEQYF
J: TRBJ2-7; length: 14; size: .; D: .; V: TRBV28; DNA: TGTGCCAGCAGTTTGTCGCAGGGTGGCTACGAGCAGTACTTC; CDR3: CASSLSQGGYEQYF